Listed below are T cell receptor beta chains from one sample, sequenced in a study of regulatory T cells in long-lasting Graves disease. In TCRdb, the multiplex PCR reads were re-called with MiXCR into one record per CDR3 protein. This table has some 370,000 distinct CDR3 sequences, approximately 25% appearing once. The sample was peripheral blood mononuclear cells (PBMCs), taken when the disease was refractory, from a patient treated with antithyroid drugs. The receptors stem from a woman aged 40 to 50 with Graves disease. CDR3s include the opening cysteine and the closing phenylalanine or tryptophan. The D gene is left open where the match is weak. A row's size may be missing; if present it is once, few, many or a size class.

V gene: TRBV7-8; clone size: many; J gene: TRBJ2-7; D gene: TRBD2; CDR3 DNA: TGTGCCAGCAGCATAGTAGCGGGAGTCTCCGAGCAGTACTTC; CDR3 protein: CASSIVAGVSEQYF
V gene: TRBV7-6; clone size: .; J gene: TRBJ2-4; D gene: .; CDR3 DNA: TGTGCCAGCAGCTCATGGACTGATTCCAAAAACACTCAGTACTTC; CDR3 protein: CASSSWTDSKNTQYF
V gene: TRBV7-9; clone size: few; J gene: TRBJ1-6; D gene: TRBD1; CDR3 DNA: TGTGCCAGCAGCTTGTCCTGGGACAGGGGTAATTCACCCCTCCACTTT; CDR3 protein: CASSLSWDRGNSPLHF
V gene: TRBV2; clone size: .; J gene: TRBJ1-6; D gene: TRBD1; CDR3 DNA: TGTGCCAGCAATCCGGGACAGGGGGGATCACCCCTCCACTTT; CDR3 protein: CASNPGQGGSPLHF
V gene: TRBV5-1; clone size: .; J gene: TRBJ2-2; D gene: .; CDR3 DNA: TGCGCCAGCAGCTCGACCGGGACTTCGAACACCGGGGAGCTGTTTTTT; CDR3 protein: CASSSTGTSNTGELFF
V gene: TRBV20-1; clone size: few; J gene: TRBJ2-1; D gene: TRBD2; CDR3 DNA: TGCAGTGTTCCGGACCCGCTAGCGGAGTACAATGAGCAGTTCTTC; CDR3 protein: CSVPDPLAEYNEQFF
V gene: TRBV3-1; clone size: few; J gene: TRBJ2-2; D gene: .; CDR3 DNA: TGTGCCAGCAGCCAAGTAACCTCCCCCGGGGAGCTGTTTTTT; CDR3 protein: CASSQVTSPGELFF
V gene: TRBV7-8; clone size: many; J gene: TRBJ2-4; D gene: .; CDR3 DNA: TGTGCCAGCAGCTTAGAGCAGCGGCGTCTCGGGGAAAACATTCAGTACTTC; CDR3 protein: CASSLEQRRLGENIQYF
V gene: TRBV13; clone size: .; J gene: TRBJ2-1; D gene: TRBD2; CDR3 DNA: TGTGCCAGCAGCTTAGGGGGGCTAGCGGGAGGGCCGGGTAATGAGCAGTTCTTC; CDR3 protein: CASSLGGLAGGPGNEQFF
V gene: TRBV28; clone size: .; J gene: TRBJ2-7; D gene: .; CDR3 DNA: TGTGCCAGCAGCTCGCTCTTTGGGGGAGGTTTACGGGAGTACGAGCAGTACTTC; CDR3 protein: CASSSLFGGGLREYEQYF
V gene: TRBV2; clone size: many; J gene: TRBJ1-2; D gene: TRBD1; CDR3 DNA: TGTGCCAGCAGTGAGTTCACAGGGGGCGGCTACACCTTC; CDR3 protein: CASSEFTGGGYTF
V gene: TRBV19; clone size: few; J gene: TRBJ1-1; D gene: TRBD1; CDR3 DNA: TGTGCCAGTAGTGCCGGGACAGGGAGAACTGAAGCTTTCTTT; CDR3 protein: CASSAGTGRTEAFF
V gene: TRBV5-1; clone size: .; J gene: TRBJ2-5; D gene: .; CDR3 DNA: TGCGCCAGCGTTGAAATCGGGACACTTCAAGAGACCCAGTACTTC; CDR3 protein: CASVEIGTLQETQYF
V gene: TRBV12-3/TRBV12-4; clone size: .; J gene: TRBJ1-1; D gene: .; CDR3 DNA: TGTGCCACCTACGACGGGAACCCTGAAGCTTTCTTT; CDR3 protein: CATYDGNPEAFF
V gene: TRBV7-2; clone size: few; J gene: TRBJ2-7; D gene: TRBD1; CDR3 DNA: TGTGCCAGCAGCTTCATGGGACAGGGGACGTTTGGGCAGTACTTC; CDR3 protein: CASSFMGQGTFGQYF
V gene: TRBV7-2; clone size: few; J gene: TRBJ2-1; D gene: TRBD1; CDR3 DNA: TGTGCCAGCAGCTTTGACAGGGGGGTTTACAATGAGCAGTTCTTC; CDR3 protein: CASSFDRGVYNEQFF
V gene: TRBV9; clone size: .; J gene: TRBJ2-6; D gene: TRBD1; CDR3 DNA: TGTGCCAGCAGCGTTACCACGGACAGGACTGGGGCCAACGTCCTGACTTTC; CDR3 protein: CASSVTTDRTGANVLTF
V gene: TRBV7-2; clone size: many; J gene: TRBJ1-1; D gene: .; CDR3 DNA: TGTGCCAGCAGCTCAAATTGGGGGACTGAAGCTTTCTTT; CDR3 protein: CASSSNWGTEAFF
V gene: TRBV12-3/TRBV12-4; clone size: many; J gene: TRBJ1-1; D gene: .; CDR3 DNA: TGTGCCAGCAGTTTCCGTATCACTGAAGCTTTCTTT; CDR3 protein: CASSFRITEAFF
V gene: TRBV15; clone size: many; J gene: TRBJ2-7; D gene: .; CDR3 DNA: TGTGCCACCAGCAGAGATAATGGACGGACGTACTTC; CDR3 protein: CATSRDNGRTYF
V gene: TRBV6-1; clone size: many; J gene: TRBJ1-5; D gene: .; CDR3 DNA: TGTGCCAGCAGCCCCGTCTTGTACGGCAATCAGCCCCAGCATTTT; CDR3 protein: CASSPVLYGNQPQHF
V gene: TRBV7-8; clone size: .; J gene: TRBJ2-7; D gene: TRBD2; CDR3 DNA: TGTGCCAGCAGCTTAGACTTAGCGGGAGACCTCTGGGAGCAGTACTTC; CDR3 protein: CASSLDLAGDLWEQYF
V gene: TRBV20-1; clone size: .; J gene: TRBJ1-6; D gene: TRBD1; CDR3 DNA: TGCAGTGCTAGAGATATAGACAGGGGTAATTCACCCCTCCACTTT; CDR3 protein: CSARDIDRGNSPLHF
V gene: TRBV4-1; clone size: few; J gene: TRBJ2-7; D gene: TRBD2; CDR3 DNA: TGCGCCAGCAGCCAAAACGGACTAGCGGGAGACGAGCAGTACTTC; CDR3 protein: CASSQNGLAGDEQYF
V gene: TRBV6-1; clone size: few; J gene: TRBJ1-5; D gene: TRBD1; CDR3 DNA: TGTGCCAGCAGAACCGACAGGGTGGTTCAGCCCCAGCATTTT; CDR3 protein: CASRTDRVVQPQHF
V gene: TRBV29-1; clone size: many; J gene: TRBJ2-7; D gene: .; CDR3 DNA: TGCAGCGTTGAAGTGGTGGAGTACGAGCAGTACTTC; CDR3 protein: CSVEVVEYEQYF
V gene: TRBV24-1; clone size: once; J gene: TRBJ2-5; D gene: TRBD1; CDR3 DNA: TGTGCCACCAGGCTGGGACAGGGTGCCCGAGAGACCCAGTACTTC; CDR3 protein: CATRLGQGARETQYF
V gene: TRBV19; clone size: .; J gene: TRBJ1-3; D gene: .; CDR3 DNA: TGTGCCAGCGGGACGCATAGAAACACCATATATTTT; CDR3 protein: CASGTHRNTIYF
V gene: TRBV6-1; clone size: .; J gene: TRBJ2-4; D gene: TRBD2; CDR3 DNA: TGTGCCAGCAGTAGGGAGGGCCCCAAAAACATTCAGTACTTC; CDR3 protein: CASSREGPKNIQYF
V gene: TRBV5-1; clone size: many; J gene: TRBJ1-1; D gene: .; CDR3 DNA: TGCGCCAGCAGCTGGGACCCCGCGAGGGGGAACACTGAAGCTTTCTTT; CDR3 protein: CASSWDPARGNTEAFF
V gene: TRBV2; clone size: many; J gene: TRBJ1-3; D gene: .; CDR3 DNA: TGTGCCAGCAGGTCGGGACCGCTCTCTGGAAACACCATATATTTT; CDR3 protein: CASRSGPLSGNTIYF
V gene: TRBV2; clone size: .; J gene: TRBJ2-1; D gene: TRBD2; CDR3 DNA: TGTGCCAGCAGTGGATGGCTAGCGGGAGTAAGTGAGCAGTTCTTC; CDR3 protein: CASSGWLAGVSEQFF
V gene: TRBV5-8; clone size: .; J gene: TRBJ2-2; D gene: TRBD2; CDR3 DNA: TGTGCCAGCAGCTTTACCGGGACTAGCGGGCGGAACACCGGGGAGCTGTTTTTT; CDR3 protein: CASSFTGTSGRNTGELFF
V gene: TRBV6-1; clone size: .; J gene: TRBJ2-7; D gene: TRBD2; CDR3 DNA: TGTGCCAGCAGGATGGGGGGGGTTTCCTACGAGCAGTACTTC; CDR3 protein: CASRMGGVSYEQYF